The source of this T cell receptor (beta chain) is a study of blood T cell repertoires in COVID-19. The authors' processing: The authors estimated nucleated cell counts from reference gene primer amplification. Sequencing used immunoSEQ multiplex PCR; TCRdb keeps in-frame clones, though not all of them. V, J and clone size are taken as reported in that table, and D and trimming were inferred from the DNA itself. The table lists about 69,000 clones, over 70% of them singletons, with approximately 17% in the top ten. The count of this clone is one. The CDR3 is made up of 14 amino acids. With 5 bases removed from V and 6 bases from J, the gap between germline ends came to 16 bases. Per germline, CDR1 SGHTA and CDR2 FQGNSA.

This clonotype was obtained from a man between 60 and 75 years old with acute or convalescent COVID-19. J is TRBJ1-1 and V is TRBV7-2; TRBD1 might be the D (5 bases). Sequencing used peripheral blood. The CDR3, as DNA: TGTGCCAGCAGCCGCAGGGAGGGAACCGCTGAAGCTTTCTTT. Translation: CASSRREGTAEAFF.